This T cell receptor (beta chain) was profiled in a study of blood T cell repertoires in COVID-19. Looking at the study overall: Acute and convalescent COVID-19 samples came from the United States, Italy and Spain. T cells, B-cell-depleted T cells, or PBMCs supplied cDNA or gDNA.

Libraries were prepared by immunoSEQ multiplex PCR; TCRdb keeps only in-frame clonotypes and omits some of them. The sample includes about 270,000 clones, around 86% of them seen just once. The germline V and J ends were trimmed by 0 bases and 6 bases, with 12 bases remaining between them. Germline V gene sequence: CDR1 KGHSH, CDR2 LQKENI. The CDR3 sequence is 16 residues long. The chain recombines TRBV18 with TRBJ1-6; D remains ambiguous. This sequence was found in an older woman who had recovered from COVID-19. Sample: peripheral blood. The CDR3 spells CASSPPNTAPNSPLHF. DNA for the CDR3: TGTGCCAGCTCACCACCTAATACAGCACCTAATTCACCCCTCCACTTT. The complete variable domain, with remaining parts taken from reference TRBV18 and TRBJ1-6, reads NAGVMQNPRHLVRRRGQEARLRCSPMKGHSHVYWYRQLPEEGLKFMVYLQKENIIDESGMPKERFSAEFPKEGPSILRIQQVVRGDSAAYFCASSPPNTAPNSPLHFGNGTRLTVT.